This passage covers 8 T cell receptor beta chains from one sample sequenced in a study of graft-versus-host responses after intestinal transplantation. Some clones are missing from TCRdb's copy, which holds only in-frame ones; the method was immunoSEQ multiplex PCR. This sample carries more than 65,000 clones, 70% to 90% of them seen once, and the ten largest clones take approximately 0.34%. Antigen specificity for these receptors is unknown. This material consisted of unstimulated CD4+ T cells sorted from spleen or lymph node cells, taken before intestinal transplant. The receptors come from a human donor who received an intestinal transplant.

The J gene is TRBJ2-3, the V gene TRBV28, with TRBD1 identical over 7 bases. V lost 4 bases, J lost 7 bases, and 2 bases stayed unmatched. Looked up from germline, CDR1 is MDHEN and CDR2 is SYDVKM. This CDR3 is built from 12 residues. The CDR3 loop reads CASSSRGNTQYF. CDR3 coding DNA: TGTGCCAGCAGTTCCAGGGGGAATACGCAGTATTTT.

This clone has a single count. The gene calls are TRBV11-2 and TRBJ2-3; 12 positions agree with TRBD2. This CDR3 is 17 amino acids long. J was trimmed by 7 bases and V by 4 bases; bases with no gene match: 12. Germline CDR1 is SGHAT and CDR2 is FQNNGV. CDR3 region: CASSSLATSGGTNTQYF. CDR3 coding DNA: TGTGCCAGCAGCTCCCTCGCTACTAGCGGGGGGACGAATACGCAGTATTTT. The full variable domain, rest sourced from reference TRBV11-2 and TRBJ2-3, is EAGVAQSPRYKIIEKRQSVAFWCNPISGHATLYWYQQILGQGPKLLIQFQNNGVVDDSQLPKDRFSAERLKGVDSTLKIQPAKLEDSAVYLCASSSLATSGGTNTQYFGPGTRLTVL.

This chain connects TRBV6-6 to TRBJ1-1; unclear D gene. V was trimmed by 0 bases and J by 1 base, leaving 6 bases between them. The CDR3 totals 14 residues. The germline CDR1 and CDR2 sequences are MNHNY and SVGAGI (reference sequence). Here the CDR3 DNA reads TGTGCCAGCAGTTACTCGACTAGGAACACTGAAGCTTTCTTT. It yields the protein CASSYSTRNTEAFF.

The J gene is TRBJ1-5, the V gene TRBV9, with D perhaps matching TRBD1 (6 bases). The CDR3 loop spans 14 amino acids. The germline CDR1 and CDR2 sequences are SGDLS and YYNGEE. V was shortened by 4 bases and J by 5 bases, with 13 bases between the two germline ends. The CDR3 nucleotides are TGTGCCAGCAGCCCTACAGGGTCCCATCAGCCCCAGCATTTT. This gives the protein CASSPTGSHQPQHF.

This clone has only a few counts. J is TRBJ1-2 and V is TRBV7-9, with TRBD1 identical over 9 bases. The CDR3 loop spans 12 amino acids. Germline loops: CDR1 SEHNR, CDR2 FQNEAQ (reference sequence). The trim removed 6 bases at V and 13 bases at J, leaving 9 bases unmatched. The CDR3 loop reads CASSSGTGISTF. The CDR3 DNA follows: TGTGCCAGCAGTTCCGGGACAGGGATAAGCACCTTC.

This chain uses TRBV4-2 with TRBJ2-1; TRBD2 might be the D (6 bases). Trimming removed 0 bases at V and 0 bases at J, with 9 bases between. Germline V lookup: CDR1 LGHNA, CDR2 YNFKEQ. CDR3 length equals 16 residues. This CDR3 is CASSQDGGASYNEQFF. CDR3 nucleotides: TGTGCCAGCAGCCAAGACGGGGGAGCCTCCTACAATGAGCAGTTCTTC.

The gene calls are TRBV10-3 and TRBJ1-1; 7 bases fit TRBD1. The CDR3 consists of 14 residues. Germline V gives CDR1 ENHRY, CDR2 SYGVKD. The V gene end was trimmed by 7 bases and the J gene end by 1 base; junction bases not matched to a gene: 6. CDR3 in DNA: TGTGCCATCAAAAGAGACAGGGAGAACACTGAAGCTTTCTTT. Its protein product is CAIKRDRENTEAFF.

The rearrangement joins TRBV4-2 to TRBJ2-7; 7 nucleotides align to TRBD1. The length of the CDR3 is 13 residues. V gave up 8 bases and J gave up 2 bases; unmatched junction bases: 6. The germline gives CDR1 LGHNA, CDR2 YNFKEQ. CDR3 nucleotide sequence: TGTGCCAGCGCCCGGGACAGAGCCTACGAGCAGTACTTC. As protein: CASARDRAYEQYF.